The TCR beta chain under discussion was sequenced for a study of shared clonotypes between healthy human individuals. Study-level findings and limits: It was the non-shared clonotypes that had lower generation probabilities than clonotypes shared by all four donors.

Measured with immunoSEQ multiplex PCR; TCRdb has only the in-frame clones, and not every one. This sample carries about 340,000 clones, roughly 70% of them seen once, and the ten largest clones take roughly a tenth. The CDR3 extends over 15 amino acids. The V and J ends lost 5 bases and 0 bases respectively, with 10 bases between them. Germline V gene sequence: CDR1 MNHEY, CDR2 SMNVEV (reference sequence). A remark on this clone: Its specificity is not known.

The sample was memory CD4+ T cells sorted from blood. The sample's subset: CD45RA-negative fraction. The chain has TRBV27 and TRBJ1-4, with D unresolved. The TCR sequence derives from a man between 25 and 39 years old in good health. CDR3 amino acids: CASSPLKATNEKLFF. CDR3 sequence (DNA): TGTGCCAGCAGTCCCCTCAAGGCAACTAATGAAAAACTGTTTTTT.